What follows describes a single T cell receptor (beta chain). The antigen is unknown. The CDR3 end lies 3 residues beyond the end of the read and is filled in from the germline J gene. The data derive from a study of T cell clonality in common variable immunodeficiency. Clones were sequenced by immunoSEQ multiplex PCR, and TCRdb holds only the in-frame ones, with some missing. This record lists about 34,000 clones, none seen once only, and the top ten clones contain less than 30%. The V gene's germline CDR1 is SNHLY and CDR2 FYNNEI. V lost 9 bases and J lost 4, with 18 bases in between. This CDR3 is 14 amino acids long. Whole-study results and caveats: Fewer TCRbeta clones were shared among CVID subjects than controls. Common variable immunodeficiency TCR beta sequences reportedly had fewer deletions and N-nucleotide insertions.

The receptor's source is a human donor with common variable immunodeficiency. Material: peripheral blood mononuclear cells. The chain employs TRBV2 and TRBJ2-5, with a weak D call TRBD1 (6 bases). CDR3 residues: CASTGTRGIETQYF. The sequenced CDR3 bases are TGTGCCAGTACTGGGACACGGGGCATAGAGACC.